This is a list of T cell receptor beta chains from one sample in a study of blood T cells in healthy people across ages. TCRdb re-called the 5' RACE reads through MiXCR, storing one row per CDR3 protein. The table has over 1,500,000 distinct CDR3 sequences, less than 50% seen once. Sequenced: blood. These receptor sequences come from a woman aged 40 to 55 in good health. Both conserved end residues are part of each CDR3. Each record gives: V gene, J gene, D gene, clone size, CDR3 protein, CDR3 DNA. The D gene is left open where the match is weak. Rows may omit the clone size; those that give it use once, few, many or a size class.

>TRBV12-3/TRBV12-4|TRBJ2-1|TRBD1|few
CASSLGSGDRGFF
TGTGCCAGCAGTTTAGGTTCAGGCGACAGGGGGTTCTTC
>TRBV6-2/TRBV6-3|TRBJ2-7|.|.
CASNAYGEQYF
TGTGCCAGCAACGCCTATGGGGAGCAGTACTTC
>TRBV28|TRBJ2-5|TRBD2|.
CASIGMGGQYF
TGTGCCAGCATCGGTATGGGGGGGCAGTACTTC
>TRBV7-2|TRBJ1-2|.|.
CASSLPFGTGYGYTF
TGTGCCAGCAGCTTGCCTTTCGGGACGGGGTATGGCTACACCTTC
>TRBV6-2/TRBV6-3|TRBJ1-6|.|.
CASSYNVEKGDVGSPLHF
TGTGCCAGCAGTTATAATGTTGAGAAAGGGGATGTTGGATCACCCCTCCACTTT
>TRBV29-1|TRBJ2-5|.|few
CSVAYSQETQYF
TGCAGCGTTGCCTATTCACAAGAGACCCAGTACTTC
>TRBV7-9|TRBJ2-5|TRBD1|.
CASSSGQYAETQYF
TGTGCCAGCAGCTCGGGACAGTATGCGGAGACCCAGTACTTC
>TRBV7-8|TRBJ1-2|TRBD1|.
CASSFRPGQGNGYTF
TGTGCCAGCAGCTTCAGACCGGGACAGGGAAATGGCTACACCTTC
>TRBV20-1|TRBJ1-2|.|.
CSASGAGIVANYGYTF
TGCAGTGCTAGTGGGGCGGGTATAGTGGCTAACTATGGCTACACCTTC
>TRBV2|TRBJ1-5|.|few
CASVGPAQMPQHF
TGTGCCAGCGTGGGGCCGGCTCAAATGCCCCAGCATTTT
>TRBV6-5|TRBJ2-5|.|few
CASGTGTAAREQYF
TGTGCCAGCGGGACCGGGACGGCGGCTAGGGAGCAGTACTTC
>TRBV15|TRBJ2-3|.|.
CATSDTLAGTTGTQYF
TGTGCCACCAGCGATACGCTAGCTGGTACGACAGGTACGCAGTATTTT
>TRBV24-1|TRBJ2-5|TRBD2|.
CANSDSGLAGGETQYF
TGTGCCAACAGTGATTCCGGACTAGCGGGGGGTGAGACCCAGTACTTC
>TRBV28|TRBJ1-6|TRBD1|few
CASAWGTGDNSPLHF
TGTGCCAGCGCCTGGGGGACAGGGGATAATTCACCCCTCCACTTT
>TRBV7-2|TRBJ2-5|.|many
CASSLGGTPQETQYF
TGTGCCAGCAGCTTAGGGGGGACACCGCAAGAGACCCAGTACTTC
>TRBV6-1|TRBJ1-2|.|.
CASSEVVTLSGLGGYTF
TGTGCCAGCAGTGAAGTCGTCACCCTCTCGGGGTTAGGAGGCTACACCTTC
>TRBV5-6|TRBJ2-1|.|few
CASSFYRGTPSGNEQFF
TGTGCCAGCAGCTTTTACCGCGGGACACCTTCGGGCAATGAGCAGTTCTTC
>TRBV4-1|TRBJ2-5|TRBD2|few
CASSASGGTQETQYF
TGCGCCAGCAGCGCTAGCGGGGGGACCCAAGAGACCCAGTACTTC
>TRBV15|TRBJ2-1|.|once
CATSPRHGGWLTNEQFF
TGTGCCACCAGCCCTCGACACGGGGGATGGCTCACGAATGAGCAGTTCTTC
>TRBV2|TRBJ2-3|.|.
CASQTQSTQYF
TGTGCCAGCCAGACACAAAGCACGCAGTATTTT
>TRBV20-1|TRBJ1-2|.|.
CSASSRGLNGYTF
TGCAGTGCTTCTTCTAGGGGTTTAAACGGCTACACCTTC
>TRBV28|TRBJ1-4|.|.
CASSLMTGWNEKLFF
TGTGCCAGCAGTCTAATGACAGGATGGAATGAAAAACTGTTTTTT
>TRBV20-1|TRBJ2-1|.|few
CSAYRYSSYNEQFF
TGCAGTGCCTACCGGTATAGCTCCTACAATGAGCAGTTCTTC
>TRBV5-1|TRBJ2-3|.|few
CASSLVAPADTQYF
TGCGCCAGCAGCTTGGTAGCACCGGCAGATACGCAGTATTTT
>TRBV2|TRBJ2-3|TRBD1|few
CASSPTGVVTDTQYF
TGTGCCAGCAGCCCTACAGGGGTGGTCACAGATACGCAGTATTTT
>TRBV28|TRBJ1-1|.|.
CASSSNLEQAFF
TGTGCCAGCAGCTCGAATCTGGAGCAAGCTTTCTTT
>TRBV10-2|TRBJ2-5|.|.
CASRDTGWETQYF
TGCGCCAGCAGGGACACGGGTTGGGAGACCCAGTACTTC
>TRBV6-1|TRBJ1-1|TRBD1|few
CASSARQGGNTEAFF
TGTGCCAGCAGTGCCCGACAGGGAGGGAACACTGAAGCTTTCTTT
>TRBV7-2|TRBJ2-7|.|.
CASSLDLAYYEQYF
TGTGCCAGCAGCTTAGATCTAGCGTACTACGAGCAGTACTTC
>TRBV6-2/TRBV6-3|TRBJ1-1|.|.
CASSGGFGTEAFF
TGTGCCAGCAGTGGGGGCTTTGGGACTGAAGCTTTCTTT